This TCR beta chain comes out of a study of T cells in Graves' hyperthyroidism and ophthalmopathy. The TCR beta CDR3 regions underwent amplification using RNA transcripts as the source. In the first-round RT-PCR of the TCR CDR3, the HTBI primer set was used. TCRdb reanalysed the multiplex PCR reads using MiXCR and keeps one entry per CDR3 protein. The sample shows around 720,000 distinct CDR3 sequences, 30% to 40% of them seen only once. Germline V lookup: CDR1 SGDLS, CDR2 YYNGEE. The CDR3 is made up of 16 amino acids. V shed 4 bases, J shed 3 bases, and the junction held 8 bases outside the gene matches.

The receptor was derived from a woman in her 40s with Graves' hyperthyroidism. The genes are TRBV9 and TRBJ1-4; 8 bases fit TRBD1. What was sequenced was blood. CDR3: CASSLGQGQANEKLFF. The CDR3 DNA follows: TGTGCCAGCAGCCTCGGACAGGGTCAGGCTAATGAAAAACTGTTTTTT.